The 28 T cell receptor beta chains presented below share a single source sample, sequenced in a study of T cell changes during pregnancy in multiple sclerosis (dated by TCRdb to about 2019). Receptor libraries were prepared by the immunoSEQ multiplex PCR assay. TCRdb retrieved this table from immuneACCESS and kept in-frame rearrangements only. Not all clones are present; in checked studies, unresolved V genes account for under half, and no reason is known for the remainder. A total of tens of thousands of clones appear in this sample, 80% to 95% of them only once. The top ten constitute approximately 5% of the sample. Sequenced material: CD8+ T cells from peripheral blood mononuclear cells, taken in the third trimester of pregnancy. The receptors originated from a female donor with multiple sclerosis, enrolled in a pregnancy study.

CDR3 nucleotide sequence: TGTGCCAGCAGCTCAGGCCGTTTCTGGAATCAGCCCCAGCATTTT. Translated: CASSSGRFWNQPQHF. This rearrangement joins TRBV5-6 to TRBJ1-5; D remains unclear. Trimming took off 3 bases at V and 4 bases at J, with 14 bases between the two ends. The CDR3 is 15 residues long. Per the germline V gene, CDR1 is SGHDT and CDR2 is YYEEEE.

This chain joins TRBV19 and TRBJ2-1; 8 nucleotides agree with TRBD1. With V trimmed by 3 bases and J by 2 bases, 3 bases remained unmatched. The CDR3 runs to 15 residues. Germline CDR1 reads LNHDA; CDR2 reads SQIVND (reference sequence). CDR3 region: CASSILQGAYNEQFF. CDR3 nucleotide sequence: TGTGCCAGTAGTATCTTACAGGGGGCCTACAATGAGCAGTTCTTC.

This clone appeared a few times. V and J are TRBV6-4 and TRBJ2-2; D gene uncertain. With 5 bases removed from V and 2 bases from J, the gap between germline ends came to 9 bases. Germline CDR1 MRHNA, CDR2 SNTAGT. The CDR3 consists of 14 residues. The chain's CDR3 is CASSHSTNTGELFF. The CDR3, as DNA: TGTGCCAGCAGTCATAGTACTAACACCGGGGAGCTGTTTTTT.

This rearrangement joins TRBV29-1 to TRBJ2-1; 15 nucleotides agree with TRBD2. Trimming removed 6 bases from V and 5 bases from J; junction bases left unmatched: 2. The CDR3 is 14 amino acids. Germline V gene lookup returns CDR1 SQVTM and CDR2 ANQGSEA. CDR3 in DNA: TGCAGCGTGGGGACTAGCGGGAGGAACAATGAGCAGTTCTTC. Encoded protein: CSVGTSGRNNEQFF.

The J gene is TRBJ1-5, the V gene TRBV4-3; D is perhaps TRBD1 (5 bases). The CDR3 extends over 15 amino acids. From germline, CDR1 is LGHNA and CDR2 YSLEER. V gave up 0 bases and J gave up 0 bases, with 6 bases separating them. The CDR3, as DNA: TGCGCCAGCAGCCAAGACGGGGGTAGCAATCAGCCCCAGCATTTT. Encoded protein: CASSQDGGSNQPQHF.

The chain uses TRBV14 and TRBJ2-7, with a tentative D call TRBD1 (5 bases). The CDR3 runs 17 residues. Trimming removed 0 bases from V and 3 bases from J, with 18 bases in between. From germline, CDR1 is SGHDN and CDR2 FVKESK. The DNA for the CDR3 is TGTGCCAGCAGCCAAGAATCCCAGGGCACAACTCTCTACGAGCAGTACTTC. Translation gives CASSQESQGTTLYEQYF.

This CDR3 is CASSDFLDSQFF. CDR3 nucleotide sequence: TGTGCCAGCAGTGATTTCTTGGACTCTCAGTTCTTC. The chain is built from TRBV25-1 and TRBJ2-1, with D possibly being TRBD2 (5 bases). The CDR3 runs 12 residues. V was pared by 3 bases and J by 13 bases, with 13 bases between. Looked up from germline, CDR1 is MGHDK and CDR2 is SYGVNS.

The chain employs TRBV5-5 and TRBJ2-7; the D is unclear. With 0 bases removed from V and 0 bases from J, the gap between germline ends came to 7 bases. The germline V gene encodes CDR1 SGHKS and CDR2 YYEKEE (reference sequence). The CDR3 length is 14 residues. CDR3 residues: CASSLAYSSYEQYF. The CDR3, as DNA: TGTGCCAGCAGCTTGGCTTACAGCTCCTACGAGCAGTACTTC.

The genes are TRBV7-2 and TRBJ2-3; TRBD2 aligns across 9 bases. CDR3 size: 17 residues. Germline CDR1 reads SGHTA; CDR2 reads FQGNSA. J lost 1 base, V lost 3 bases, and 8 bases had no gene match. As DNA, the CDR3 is TGTGCCAGCAGCTTTCCGCGGGAGGGCCAGGGCACAGATACGCAGTATTTT. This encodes CASSFPREGQGTDTQYF.

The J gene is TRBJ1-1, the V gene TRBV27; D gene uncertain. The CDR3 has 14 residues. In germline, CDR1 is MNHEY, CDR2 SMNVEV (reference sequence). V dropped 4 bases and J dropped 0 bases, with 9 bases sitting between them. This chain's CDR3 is CASSYNYMNTEAFF. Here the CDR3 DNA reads TGTGCCAGCAGTTACAATTACATGAACACTGAAGCTTTCTTT.

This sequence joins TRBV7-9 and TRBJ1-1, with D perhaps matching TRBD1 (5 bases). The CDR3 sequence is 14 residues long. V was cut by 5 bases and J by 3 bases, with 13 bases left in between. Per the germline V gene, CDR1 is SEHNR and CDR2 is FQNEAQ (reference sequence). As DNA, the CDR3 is TGTGCCAGCAGCACAACAAGGGGTCACACTGAAGCTTTCTTT. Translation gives CASSTTRGHTEAFF.

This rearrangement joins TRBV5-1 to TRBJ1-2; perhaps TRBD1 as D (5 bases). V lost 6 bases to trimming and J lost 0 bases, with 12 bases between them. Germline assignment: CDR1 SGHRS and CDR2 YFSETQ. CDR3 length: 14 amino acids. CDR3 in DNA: TGCGCCAGCACCTCAGGGTTGGCTAACTATGGCTACACCTTC. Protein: CASTSGLANYGYTF.

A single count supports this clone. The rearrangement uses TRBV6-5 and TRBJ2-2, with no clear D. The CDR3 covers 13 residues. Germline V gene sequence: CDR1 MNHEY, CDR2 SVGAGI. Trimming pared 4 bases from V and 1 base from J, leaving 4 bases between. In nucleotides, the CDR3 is TGTGCCAGCAGTTTCAGGAACACCGGGGAGCTGTTTTTT. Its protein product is CASSFRNTGELFF.

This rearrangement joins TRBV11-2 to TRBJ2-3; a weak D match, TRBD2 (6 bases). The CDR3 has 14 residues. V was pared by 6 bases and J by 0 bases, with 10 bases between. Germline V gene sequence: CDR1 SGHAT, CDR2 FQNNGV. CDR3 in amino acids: CASRRRDSTDTQYF. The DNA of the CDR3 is TGTGCCAGCAGAAGGAGGGACAGCACAGATACGCAGTATTTT.

CDR3 sequence reads: CASSSGRGMNTEAFF. In DNA, the CDR3 is TGTGCCAGCAGTTCTGGCAGGGGTATGAACACTGAAGCTTTCTTT. The V and J genes are TRBV11-2 and TRBJ1-1; D is possibly TRBD1 (6 bases). V was cut by 6 bases and J by 0 bases, with 14 bases left in between. From germline, CDR1 is SGHAT and CDR2 FQNNGV. The CDR3 has 15 amino acids.

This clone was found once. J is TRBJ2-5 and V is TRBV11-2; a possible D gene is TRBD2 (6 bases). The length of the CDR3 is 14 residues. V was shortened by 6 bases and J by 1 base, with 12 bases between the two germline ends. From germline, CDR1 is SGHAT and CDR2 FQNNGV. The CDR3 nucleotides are TGTGCCAGCAGTTCGGGAGCGATCCAAGAGACCCAGTACTTC. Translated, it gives CASSSGAIQETQYF.

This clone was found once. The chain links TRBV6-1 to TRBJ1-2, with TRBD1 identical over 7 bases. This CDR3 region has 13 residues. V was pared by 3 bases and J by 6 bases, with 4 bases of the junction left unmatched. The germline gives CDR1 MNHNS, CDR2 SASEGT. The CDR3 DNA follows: TGTGCCAGCAGTGAGACAGGGTGGGATGGCTACACCTTC. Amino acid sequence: CASSETGWDGYTF.

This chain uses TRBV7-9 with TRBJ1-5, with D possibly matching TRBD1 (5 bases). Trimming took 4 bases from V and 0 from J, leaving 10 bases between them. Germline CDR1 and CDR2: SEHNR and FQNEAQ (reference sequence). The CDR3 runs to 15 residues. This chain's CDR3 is CASSSGLYSNQPQHF. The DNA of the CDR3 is TGTGCCAGCAGCTCAGGGTTGTATAGCAATCAGCCCCAGCATTTT.

CDR3: CASSSEKTSVTQYF. The CDR3 region has the DNA TGTGCCAGCAGCTCCGAAAAGACTAGTGTTACGCAGTATTTT. This chain uses TRBV7-9 with TRBJ2-3, with a weak D call TRBD2 (6 bases). The CDR3 consists of 14 residues. Germline V lookup: CDR1 SEHNR, CDR2 FQNEAQ (reference sequence). Trimming cost V 4 bases and J 8 bases, with 16 bases left between them.

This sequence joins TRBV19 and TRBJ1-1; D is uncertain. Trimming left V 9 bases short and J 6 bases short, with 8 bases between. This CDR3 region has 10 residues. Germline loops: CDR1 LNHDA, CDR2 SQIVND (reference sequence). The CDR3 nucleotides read TGTGCCAGCGGCGAGGCTGAAGCTTTCTTT. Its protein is CASGEAEAFF.

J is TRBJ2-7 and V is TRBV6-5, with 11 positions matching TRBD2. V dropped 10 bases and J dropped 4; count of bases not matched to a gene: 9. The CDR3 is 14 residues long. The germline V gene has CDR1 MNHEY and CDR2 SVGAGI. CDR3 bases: TGTGCCACCACGGCTACTAGCGGGAGTTACGAGCAGTACTTC. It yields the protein CATTATSGSYEQYF.

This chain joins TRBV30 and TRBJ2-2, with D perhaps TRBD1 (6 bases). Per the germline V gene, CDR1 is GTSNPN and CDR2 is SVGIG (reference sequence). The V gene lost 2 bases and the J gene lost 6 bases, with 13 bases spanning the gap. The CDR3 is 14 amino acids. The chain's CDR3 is CAWSFIGTSGELFF. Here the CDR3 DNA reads TGTGCCTGGAGTTTCATCGGGACATCCGGGGAGCTGTTTTTT.

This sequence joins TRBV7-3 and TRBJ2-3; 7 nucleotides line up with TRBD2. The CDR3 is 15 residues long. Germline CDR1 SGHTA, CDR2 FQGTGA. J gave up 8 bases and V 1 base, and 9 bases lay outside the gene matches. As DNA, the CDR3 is TGTGCCAGCAGCTTAAGCGGGAGTTCTCCAGTTACGCAGTATTTT. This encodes CASSLSGSSPVTQYF.

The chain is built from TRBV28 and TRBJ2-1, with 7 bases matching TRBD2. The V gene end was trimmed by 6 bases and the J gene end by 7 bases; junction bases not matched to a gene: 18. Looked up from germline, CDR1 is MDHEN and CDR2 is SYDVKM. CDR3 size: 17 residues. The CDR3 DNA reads TGTGCCAGCAGCACGCCGCCACTAGCGCGAAATACGAATGAGCAGTTCTTC. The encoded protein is CASSTPPLARNTNEQFF.

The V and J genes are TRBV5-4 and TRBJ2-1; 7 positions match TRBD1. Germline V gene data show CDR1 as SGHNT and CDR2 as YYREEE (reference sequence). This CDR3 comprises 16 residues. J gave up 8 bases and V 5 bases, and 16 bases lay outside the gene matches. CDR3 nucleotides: TGTGCCAGCAGTTATTGGGGGACAGCCGGGGTCTATGAGCAGTTCTTC. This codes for CASSYWGTAGVYEQFF.

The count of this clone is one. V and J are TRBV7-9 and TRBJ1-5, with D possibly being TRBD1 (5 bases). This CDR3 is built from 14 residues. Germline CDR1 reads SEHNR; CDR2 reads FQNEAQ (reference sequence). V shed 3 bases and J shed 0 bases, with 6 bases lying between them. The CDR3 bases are TGTGCCAGCAGCTTCAGGGATAGCAATCAGCCCCAGCATTTT. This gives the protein CASSFRDSNQPQHF.

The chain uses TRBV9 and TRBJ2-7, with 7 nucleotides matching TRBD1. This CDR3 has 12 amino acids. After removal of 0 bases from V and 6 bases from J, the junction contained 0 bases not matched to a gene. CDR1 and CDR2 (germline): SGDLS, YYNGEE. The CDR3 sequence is CASSVDRGEQYF. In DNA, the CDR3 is TGTGCCAGCAGCGTAGACAGGGGCGAGCAGTACTTC.

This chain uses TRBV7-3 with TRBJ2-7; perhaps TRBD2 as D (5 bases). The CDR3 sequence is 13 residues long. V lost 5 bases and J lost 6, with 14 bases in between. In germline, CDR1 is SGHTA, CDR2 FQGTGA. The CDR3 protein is CASSIGAEGEQYF. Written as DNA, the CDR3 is TGTGCCAGCAGCATAGGCGCAGAGGGCGAGCAGTACTTC.